A selection of T cell receptor beta chains follows, all from one sample in a study of regulatory T cells in long-lasting Graves disease. TCRdb re-called the multiplex PCR reads with MiXCR, one entry per CDR3 protein. This table holds approximately 400,000 distinct CDR3 sequences, 20% to 25% found once. The starting material was peripheral blood mononuclear cells (PBMCs), obtained when the disease was refractory, from a patient treated with antithyroid drugs. The source of these receptors is a female donor with Graves disease. The CDR3 runs from the conserved cysteine through the conserved F or W. Each record gives: D gene, clone size, J gene, CDR3 length, V gene, CDR3 protein, CDR3 DNA. The D gene is left open where the match is weak. Size values are once, few and many counts, or a class for expanded clones, and some rows have none.

>TRBD1|-|TRBJ1-2|17|TRBV9
CASSAGTGREFGYGYTF
TGTGCCAGCAGCGCCGGGACAGGGAGAGAGTTTGGTTATGGCTACACCTTC
>-|-|TRBJ1-4|12|TRBV19
CASSSEGRKLFF
TGTGCCAGTAGTTCCGAAGGGCGAAAACTGTTTTTT
>-|few|TRBJ2-2|12|TRBV29-1
CSVSWTAGELFF
TGCAGCGTCTCCTGGACTGCCGGGGAGCTGTTTTTT
>-|medium-sized|TRBJ1-4|16|TRBV28
CASSLLRDGFNEKLFF
TGTGCCAGCAGTTTATTACGAGACGGATTTAATGAAAAACTGTTTTTT
>TRBD2|-|TRBJ2-2|16|TRBV9
CASSQGPSGRTGELFF
TGTGCCAGCAGCCAAGGCCCTAGCGGGAGGACCGGGGAGCTGTTTTTT
>TRBD2|few|TRBJ2-5|15|TRBV4-2
CASSQDVGGEETQYF
TGTGCCAGCAGCCAAGACGTTGGGGGGGAGGAGACCCAGTACTTC
>-|-|TRBJ2-4|15|TRBV12-3/TRBV12-4
CASSLIGDVKNIQYF
TGTGCCAGCAGTTTAATCGGGGACGTCAAAAACATTCAGTACTTC
>-|few|TRBJ2-2|15|TRBV30
CAWSFPGPNTGELFF
TGTGCCTGGTCTTTTCCCGGACCGAACACCGGGGAGCTGTTTTTT
>-|few|TRBJ2-1|16|TRBV7-2
CATEPHAWEWSNEQFF
TGTGCCACCGAGCCCCATGCGTGGGAGTGGAGCAATGAGCAGTTCTTC
>-|-|TRBJ1-5|15|TRBV19
CASSITRTSNQPQHF
TGTGCCAGTAGTATAACCAGGACTAGCAATCAGCCCCAGCATTTT
>-|many|TRBJ2-5|17|TRBV28
CASSLWSWQPQKETQYF
TGTGCCAGCAGTTTATGGTCGTGGCAGCCCCAAAAAGAGACCCAGTACTTC
>-|-|TRBJ1-1|14|TRBV3-1
CASSQDYRNTEAFF
TGTGCCAGCAGCCAAGATTACAGGAACACTGAAGCTTTCTTT
>-|few|TRBJ2-5|12|TRBV20-1
CSTFWGGETQYF
TGCAGTACCTTCTGGGGCGGGGAGACCCAGTACTTC
>TRBD1|once|TRBJ1-5|15|TRBV3-1
CASSQGGQGGQPQHF
TGTGCCAGCAGCCAAGGAGGACAGGGCGGTCAGCCCCAGCATTTT
>-|-|TRBJ1-4|13|TRBV30
CAWSARENEKLFF
TGTGCCTGGAGCGCGAGGGAGAATGAAAAACTGTTTTTT
>-|-|TRBJ1-6|16|TRBV30
CAWRRLGGPNNSPLHF
TGTGCCTGGAGACGCCTGGGGGGTCCTAATAATTCACCCCTCCACTTT
>-|few|TRBJ2-6|16|TRBV7-8
CASSPRSVSGANVLTF
TGTGCCAGCAGCCCAAGGAGCGTCTCTGGGGCCAACGTCCTGACTTTC
>-|-|TRBJ2-7|13|TRBV29-1
CSVWLGGSYEQYF
TGCAGCGTTTGGTTGGGCGGATCCTACGAGCAGTACTTC
>-|many|TRBJ1-4|14|TRBV7-2
CASSRVISDEKLFF
TGTGCCAGCAGCAGAGTAATCTCAGATGAAAAACTGTTTTTT
>-|many|TRBJ1-1|18|TRBV27
CASSLVGSPLDIRTEAFF
TGTGCCAGCAGTTTAGTTGGCTCTCCTCTGGACATACGAACTGAAGCTTTCTTT
>-|few|TRBJ2-1|15|TRBV28
CASKEEGRGYNEQFF
TGTGCCAGCAAAGAAGAGGGGCGGGGATACAATGAGCAGTTCTTC
>-|few|TRBJ2-7|14|TRBV19
CASSMAGSNYEQYF
TGTGCCAGTAGTATGGCCGGGAGTAACTACGAGCAGTACTTC
>TRBD2|many|TRBJ2-7|17|TRBV2
CASRLGSRREVPYEQYF
TGTGCCAGCAGACTGGGTAGCCGGCGGGAGGTTCCCTACGAGCAGTACTTC
>-|many|TRBJ1-1|13|TRBV3-1
CASSRLGGTEAFF
TGTGCCAGCAGCCGCCTGGGAGGCACTGAAGCTTTCTTT
>TRBD2|-|TRBJ2-5|15|TRBV19
CASSILGGIQETQYF
TGTGCCAGTAGTATCCTCGGGGGGATCCAAGAGACCCAGTACTTC